This T cell receptor beta chain was sequenced in a study of human CD4 T cells and Enterobacteriaceae. Study-wide results and limits: Ex vivo reactivity came only from nucleotide matches to CFSE-low cultures.

All CD4+ cells other than CD45RA+CCR7+CD95- naive cells were sorted as memory, over 95% pure. Positive selection with CD4 and CD14 microbeads isolated CD4+ T cells and monocytes. CD8+, CD14+, CD16+, CD56+, CD19+ and CD25-bright cells were excluded before sorting. Sequencing used immunoSEQ multiplex PCR; TCRdb keeps in-frame clones, though not all of them. The table includes fewer than 35,000 clones, approximately 80% detected once. A remark on this clone: The antigen remains unidentified.

Germline CDR1 and CDR2: WNHNN and SYGVQD (reference sequence). V was pared by 6 bases and J by 10 bases, with 9 bases of the junction left unmatched. This CDR3 has 16 residues. The genes are TRBV10-1 and TRBJ2-1; TRBD2 matches at 16 bases. The receptor was isolated from a human donor in good health. The sequenced material came from memory CD4+ T cells from blood. CDR3 coding DNA: TGCGCCAGCAGCGAAGCCGGGACTAGCGGGGGGGCGGAGCAGTTCTTC. Translation gives CASSEAGTSGGAEQFF.